The source of this T cell receptor (beta chain) is a study of siplizumab effects on memory and regulatory T cells. Some 97,000 TCR templates underwent assay in every sample. The repertoire was sequenced with immunoSEQ multiplex PCR; TCRdb's copy has only in-frame clones and lacks some. The sample includes more than 95,000 clones, roughly 94% of them seen just once. The V gene's germline CDR1 is MNHNS and CDR2 SASEGT. The V end was cut by 4 bases, the J end by 0 bases, with 15 bases between. The CDR3 has 16 amino acids. V gene TRBV6-1 combines with J gene TRBJ1-1; D gene unclear. The sample consisted of non-Treg CD4+ T cells sorted from blood. This clonotype originated in a human donor in good health. CDR3 DNA sequence: TGTGCCAGCAGTGGCCCGTTGGGAGGTTTGAACACTGAAGCTTTCTTT. Amino acid sequence: CASSGPLGGLNTEAFF.